Each of the 21 T cell receptor beta chains below was sequenced from the same sample in a study of blood T cell repertoires in COVID-19. The protocol was immunoSEQ multiplex PCR, while the TCRdb copy is restricted to in-frame clones and leaves out a portion. Of roughly 250,000 clones listed, 80% to 85% were seen once; the top ten hold 15% to 18%. Specimen: peripheral blood. The receptors were gathered from a person aged 70 to 79 with COVID-19, enrolled during active disease.

This chain links TRBV28 with TRBJ2-2, with 8 positions matching TRBD2. With V trimmed by 7 bases and J by 3 bases, 7 bases remained unmatched. The CDR3 has 15 residues. Germline loops: CDR1 MDHEN, CDR2 SYDVKM. The CDR3 spells CASTTGGQHTGELFF. The CDR3 coding sequence is TGTGCCAGCACCACGGGGGGGCAACACACCGGGGAGCTGTTTTTT.

V and J are TRBV6-5 and TRBJ2-2; 9 bases align to TRBD1. The CDR3 runs to 15 residues. V shed 6 bases and J 6 bases; nucleotides not matched to a gene: 8. From germline, CDR1 is MNHEY and CDR2 SVGAGI. The CDR3 protein is CASSLDRGGSGELFF. In DNA form, the CDR3 reads TGTGCCAGCAGCTTGGACAGGGGTGGGTCCGGGGAGCTGTTTTTT.

J is TRBJ2-3 and V is TRBV5-1; D call uncertain. The V and J ends lost 1 base and 7 bases respectively, with 7 bases between them. The CDR3 extends over 12 amino acids. Germline-derived CDR1 and CDR2 are SGHRS and YFSETQ. CDR3 in amino acids: CASSLQSHTQYF. The CDR3 coding sequence is TGCGCCAGCAGCTTGCAGTCTCATACGCAGTATTTT. The full variable domain, completed using reference TRBV5-1 and TRBJ2-3, is KAGVTQTPRYLIKTRGQQVTLSCSPISGHRSVSWYQQTPGQGLQFLFEYFSETQRNKGNFPGRFSGRQFSNSRSEMNVSTLELGDSALYLCASSLQSHTQYFGPGTRLTVL.

The chain recombines TRBV11-2 with TRBJ2-1; D may be TRBD1 (6 bases). Germline V CDR1 and CDR2: SGHAT, FQNNGV. The CDR3 runs to 17 residues. V was shortened by 6 bases and J by 6 bases, with 24 bases between the two germline ends. The CDR3 protein is CASSLRWLGAVINEQFF. In DNA, the CDR3 is TGTGCCAGCAGTCTTAGATGGTTGGGGGCGGTCATCAATGAGCAGTTCTTC.

This clone turned up a few times. The CDR3 sequence: CASSLERESTNNEQFF. DNA for the CDR3: TGTGCCAGCAGCTTAGAGCGGGAGTCCACTAACAATGAGCAGTTCTTC. The chain has TRBV7-2 and TRBJ2-1; 8 nucleotides line up with TRBD2. This CDR3 has 16 residues. Losses at the gene ends were 1 base for V and 5 bases for J; bases not matched to a gene: 7. Germline V gene sequence: CDR1 SGHTA, CDR2 FQGNSA.

The chain employs TRBV11-1 and TRBJ1-2; D is perhaps TRBD1 (5 bases). This CDR3 has 14 amino acids. Germline V lookup: CDR1 SGHAT, CDR2 FQDESV (reference sequence). The V and J ends lost 0 bases and 7 bases respectively, with 12 bases between them. In DNA form, the CDR3 reads TGTGCCAGCAGCTTAGCTCAGGGATCGGTTGGCTACACCTTC. Protein sequence: CASSLAQGSVGYTF.

V is TRBV5-4 and J is TRBJ2-1, with TRBD2 identical over 8 bases. The ends lost 4 bases at V and 7 bases at J; junction bases unmatched: 10. The germline gives CDR1 SGHNT, CDR2 YYREEE (reference sequence). The CDR3 is 15 residues long. CDR3 amino acids: CASSPRSGGFNEQFF. CDR3 DNA: TGTGCCAGCAGCCCGAGGAGCGGGGGATTTAATGAGCAGTTCTTC.

The chain is built from TRBV6-5 and TRBJ1-6; TRBD1 is a possible D gene (5 bases). The CDR3 spans 14 residues. Germline loops: CDR1 MNHEY, CDR2 SVGAGI. V lost 2 bases and J lost 6, with 8 bases in between. The CDR3 protein is CASSYRRVNSPLHF. The DNA of the CDR3 is TGTGCCAGCAGTTACCGCAGGGTTAATTCACCCCTCCACTTT.

The genes are TRBV29-1 and TRBJ2-7; 10 nucleotides agree with TRBD2. The CDR3 runs to 13 residues. Germline V gene sequence: CDR1 SQVTM, CDR2 ANQGSEA. J was trimmed by 6 bases and V by 4 bases; bases with no gene match: 6. CDR3 in DNA: TGCAGCGTTGGGGCTAGCGGGGGTGCCGAGCAGTACTTC. Translation: CSVGASGGAEQYF.

The CDR3 is CASSSPRGAGVSEQFF. CDR3 DNA: TGTGCCAGCAGTTCTCCCCGGGGGGCGGGAGTCAGTGAGCAGTTCTTC. The V call is TRBV27, the J call TRBJ2-1; TRBD2 might be the D (7 bases). The CDR3 is 16 amino acids. Germline assignment: CDR1 MNHEY and CDR2 SMNVEV (reference sequence). Trimming removed 4 bases from V and 9 bases from J, with 22 bases in between.

This clone was seen more than once but under ten times. The CDR3 reads CASSNKRLAGFIEQFF. CDR3 DNA sequence: TGTGCCAGCAGCAACAAACGACTAGCGGGATTTATTGAGCAGTTCTTC. The rearrangement links TRBV27 to TRBJ2-1, with 11 bases identical to TRBD2. The V and J ends lost 6 bases and 9 bases, in that order; junction bases with no gene match: 13. The CDR3 totals 16 residues. Germline V CDR1 and CDR2: MNHEY, SMNVEV (reference sequence).

This chain joins TRBV7-9 and TRBJ2-4, with a tentative D call TRBD1 (6 bases). Per the germline V gene, CDR1 is SEHNR and CDR2 is FQNEAQ (reference sequence). CDR3 length equals 15 residues. The V gene lost 4 bases and the J gene lost 5 bases, with 15 bases spanning the gap. CDR3: CASSSKQGFQNIQYF. For the CDR3, the DNA is TGTGCCAGCAGCTCCAAACAGGGTTTTCAAAACATTCAGTACTTC.

The rearrangement uses TRBV5-6 and TRBJ2-1; 11 bases line up with TRBD2. Germline trimming cut 2 bases from V and 6 bases from J; bases unmatched to any gene: 10. The germline gives CDR1 SGHDT, CDR2 YYEEEE. The CDR3 covers 17 residues. CDR3 sequence reads: CASSFIVAGGPGNEQFF. The CDR3 DNA sequence: TGTGCCAGCAGCTTCATAGTAGCGGGAGGGCCGGGCAATGAGCAGTTCTTC.

CDR3 nucleotide sequence: TGTGCCAGCAGTAGCCAGGAGCGGGAGTTCTTC. Amino acids: CASSSQEREFF. V and J are TRBV28 and TRBJ2-1; tentatively, D is TRBD2 (6 bases). The germline V gene has CDR1 MDHEN and CDR2 SYDVKM. The CDR3 length is 11 residues. The V gene lost 5 bases and the J gene lost 14 bases, with 13 bases spanning the gap.

The V gene is TRBV28, the J gene TRBJ2-5; weak D call: TRBD2 (7 bases). This CDR3 is 14 amino acids long. V lost 5 bases and J lost 5, with 15 bases in between. Germline CDR1 and CDR2: MDHEN and SYDVKM. The DNA for the CDR3 is TGTGCCAGCAGTCTTCGGGGGGCACGGGAGACCCAGTACTTC. This gives the protein CASSLRGARETQYF.

The rearrangement links TRBV29-1 to TRBJ2-5; TRBD1 is a possible D gene (6 bases). The V end lost 4 bases, the J end lost 2 bases, and 11 bases lay between the germline ends. The CDR3 runs 13 residues. The germline CDR1 and CDR2 sequences are SQVTM and ANQGSEA. The CDR3 bases are TGCAGCGTTGTGGGCAGGGGACAAGAGACCCAGTACTTC. Its translation: CSVVGRGQETQYF.

The chain links TRBV9 to TRBJ1-3; 10 positions match TRBD1. Germline CDR1 reads SGDLS; CDR2 reads YYNGEE. Trimming at V came to 2 bases and at J to 4 bases, leaving 9 bases not matched to a gene. The CDR3 extends over 17 amino acids. In DNA form, the CDR3 reads TGTGCCAGCAGCGTTATGCCGGGACAGGGGTCCGGAAACACCATATATTTT. This sequence encodes CASSVMPGQGSGNTIYF.

The CDR3 DNA reads TGTGCCAGCAGCCCCCGACTAGCGGGTTCCTACAATGAGCAGTTCTTC. Its protein is CASSPRLAGSYNEQFF. The V call is TRBV7-9, the J call TRBJ2-1, with 10 bases identical to TRBD2. Germline loops: CDR1 SEHNR, CDR2 FQNEAQ (reference sequence). V lost 5 bases and J lost 1; bases outside the gene matches: 5. The CDR3 totals 16 residues.

The chain links TRBV9 to TRBJ2-3; possibly TRBD1 for D (5 bases). Germline CDR1 and CDR2: SGDLS and YYNGEE. The CDR3 extends over 13 amino acids. Trimming took 0 bases from V and 9 from J, leaving 11 bases between them. CDR3 sequence reads: CASSVEQGVTQYF. CDR3 nucleotide sequence: TGTGCCAGCAGCGTAGAGCAGGGCGTGACGCAGTATTTT.

The chain employs TRBV27 and TRBJ2-7; weak D call: TRBD1 (6 bases). The CDR3 totals 14 residues. The germline gives CDR1 MNHEY, CDR2 SMNVEV (reference sequence). Trimming removed 3 bases at V and 2 bases at J, with 11 bases between. In nucleotides, the CDR3 is TGTGCCAGCAGTTTCGTGGCAGGGGCCTACGAGCAGTACTTC. It specifies CASSFVAGAYEQYF.

This rearrangement joins TRBV6-2 or TRBV6-3 to TRBJ2-7; a possible D gene is TRBD1 (5 bases). Germline CDR1 is MNHEY and CDR2 is SVGEGT. Deletions cut 2 bases from V and 5 bases from J, with 13 bases between. CDR3 length equals 14 residues. CDR3 protein: CASSYGQGMHEQYF. Here the CDR3 DNA reads TGTGCCAGCAGTTACGGGCAGGGCATGCACGAGCAGTACTTC.